This TCR beta chain was sequenced for a study of identifying expanded T cells in peripheral blood. Sequencing was performed with immunoSEQ multiplex PCR; in TCRdb, only in-frame clones are kept and a portion is missing. The sample includes about 74,000 clones, approximately 84% seen only once; the top ten take about 18%. Study-wide findings and caveats: Differentially abundant clones: roughly 1.2 between replicates, approximately 16 at roughly 2 weeks, around 20 at four. Two-week clone count variance significantly increased as total template count grew.

Healthy donors had no documented immune events, such as infections, while sampled. Between the trimmed V and J ends, which lost 5 bases and 0 bases, there was a span of 10 bases. The CDR3 contains 14 residues. Germline V lookup: CDR1 SGHTA, CDR2 FQGNSA. Details on this clone: Its antigen remains unknown.

The sample taken for sequencing was blood. The source of this sequence is a person between 18 and 75 years old in good health. This chain connects TRBV7-2 to TRBJ1-1; maybe TRBD1 (5 bases). The DNA for the CDR3 is TGTGCCAGCAGCCCGGGACGGTTGAACACTGAAGCTTTCTTT. It specifies CASSPGRLNTEAFF. Filled out from reference TRBV7-2 and TRBJ1-1, the complete variable domain reads GAGVSQSPSNKVTEKGKDVELRCDPISGHTALYWYRQSLGQGLEFLIYFQGNSAPDKSGLPSDRFSAERTGGSVSTLTIQRTQQEDSAVYLCASSPGRLNTEAFFGQGTRLTVV.